Below, one TCR beta chain is given with its context. Antigen: not known. The authors ran a second PCR of roughly 7 to 11 cycles using a sample-barcoded 5' primer and a J-beta primer mix. TCRdb re-analysed the 5' RACE reads in MiXCR, keeping a single row per CDR3 protein. In the table there are hundreds of thousands of distinct CDR3 sequences, 49% of which are singletons. This sample stems from a study of blood T cells in healthy people across ages. The study, taken as a whole, reports: Both higher diversity and more naive CD4+ cells marked long-lived donors when set against aged donors.

Per the germline V gene, CDR1 is LGHDT and CDR2 is YNNKEL (reference sequence). CDR3 length equals 15 residues. Trimming cost V 4 bases and J 8 bases, with 20 bases left between them. Material: blood. The V gene is TRBV3-1, the J gene TRBJ1-2; weak D call: TRBD1 (5 bases). The clonotype was recovered from a woman aged 60-75 years in good health. The CDR3 region is CASSRGEVPLGGYTF. The CDR3, as DNA: TGTGCCAGCAGCCGGGGCGAAGTTCCCCTTGGGGGCTACACCTTC.